The 30 T cell receptor beta chains reported below all come from one sample, sequenced in a study of human thymus T cells. Obtained as resections during corrective heart surgery, the thymus tissue was then studied. Here immunoSEQ multiplex PCR was the method, and the copy in TCRdb shows in-frame clones only, minus some. This table holds some 130,000 clones, around 95% found once. The sample was thymus tissue. The source of these receptors is a boy younger than two with a congenital heart defect but otherwise immunologically healthy.

V and J are TRBV28 and TRBJ2-5, with TRBD1 matching over 8 bases. The ends lost 5 bases at V and 0 bases at J; junction bases unmatched: 8. The length of the CDR3 is 16 residues. Germline CDR1 is MDHEN and CDR2 is SYDVKM. CDR3 sequence (DNA): TGTGCCAGCAGTGAATCGGGACAGGCGTACCAAGAGACCCAGTACTTC. Translating gives CASSESGQAYQETQYF.

The V and J genes are TRBV11-2 and TRBJ2-4; D is ambiguous. Trimming removed 0 bases from V and 4 bases from J, with 10 bases in between. Per germline, CDR1 SGHAT and CDR2 FQNNGV. The CDR3 sequence is 15 residues long. CDR3 nucleotides: TGTGCCAGCAGCTTAGAGGCAGGTACAAAAAACATTCAGTACTTC. This sequence encodes CASSLEAGTKNIQYF.

This chain uses TRBV4-2 with TRBJ1-5; 8 positions agree with TRBD1. CDR3 length equals 14 residues. Germline V gives CDR1 LGHNA, CDR2 YNFKEQ. V dropped 3 bases and J dropped 7; count of bases not matched to a gene: 5. The CDR3 here is CASSHDRGVQPQHF. DNA of the CDR3: TGTGCCAGCAGCCACGACAGGGGAGTGCAGCCCCAGCATTTT.

The J gene is TRBJ1-6, the V gene TRBV10-2, with TRBD1 matching over 10 bases. Per germline, CDR1 WSHSY and CDR2 SAAADI. This CDR3 is built from 16 residues. V dropped 3 bases and J dropped 7; count of bases not matched to a gene: 6. CDR3: CASSEDDRGRNSPLHF. The DNA for the CDR3 is TGCGCCAGCAGTGAAGATGACAGGGGGCGAAATTCACCCCTCCACTTT.

CDR3 loop: CASSLGTGREQYF. As DNA, the CDR3 is TGTGCCAGCAGCTTAGGAACGGGTCGCGAGCAGTACTTC. The rearrangement links TRBV7-2 to TRBJ2-7; D not resolved. The V end was cut by 1 base, the J end by 6 bases, with 10 bases between. The germline CDR1 and CDR2 sequences are SGHTA and FQGNSA. This CDR3 spans 13 amino acids.

V is TRBV5-1 and J is TRBJ2-3; D uncertain. V lost 4 bases, J lost 0 bases, and 9 bases lay in between. Germline V gives CDR1 SGHRS, CDR2 YFSETQ. This CDR3 comprises 14 residues. CDR3 residues: CASSVTRSTDTQYF. Written as DNA, the CDR3 is TGCGCCAGCAGCGTGACGCGGAGCACAGATACGCAGTATTTT. Supplemented by reference TRBV5-1 and TRBJ2-3, the full variable domain reads KAGVTQTPRYLIKTRGQQVTLSCSPISGHRSVSWYQQTPGQGLQFLFEYFSETQRNKGNFPGRFSGRQFSNSRSEMNVSTLELGDSALYLCASSVTRSTDTQYFGPGTRLTVL.

The chain combines TRBV4-1 with TRBJ2-7, with 10 bases that match TRBD2. The J segment lost 6 bases and the V segment lost 0 bases, leaving 5 bases of the junction unmatched. The length of the CDR3 is 15 residues. Germline CDR1 MGHRA, CDR2 YSYEKL. The CDR3 coding sequence is TGCGCCAGCAGCCAAGAGGCTAGCGGGGGCCCCGAGCAGTACTTC. As protein: CASSQEASGGPEQYF.

This clone has more than one count but fewer than ten. The chain links TRBV28 to TRBJ1-6; no reliable D call. Germline lookup yields CDR1 MDHEN and CDR2 SYDVKM. CDR3 length: 12 amino acids. Trimming removed 5 bases from V and 11 bases from J, with 10 bases in between. DNA for the CDR3: TGTGCCAGCAGTGGCCGGTCCCCACCCCTCCACTTT. Protein sequence: CASSGRSPPLHF.

The V gene is TRBV27, the J gene TRBJ1-1, with D unresolved. V was shortened by 1 base and J by 1 base, with 10 bases between the two germline ends. The CDR3 contains 15 residues. CDR1 is MNHEY and CDR2 is SMNVEV in the germline V gene (reference sequence). As DNA, the CDR3 is TGTGCCAGCAGTTTATTACCGTACTCGAACACTGAAGCTTTCTTT. Protein sequence: CASSLLPYSNTEAFF.

V gene TRBV6-6 combines with J gene TRBJ1-1; D remains ambiguous. CDR1 is MNHNY and CDR2 is SVGAGI in the germline V gene (reference sequence). Trimming took off 3 bases at V and 4 bases at J, with 6 bases between the two ends. The CDR3 has 12 amino acids. The CDR3 DNA follows: TGTGCCAGCAGTTATGGGGTCACTGAAGCTTTCTTT. Translated, it gives CASSYGVTEAFF.

The chain combines TRBV11-3 with TRBJ2-7; D not resolved. CDR3 size: 14 residues. V was clipped by 5 bases and J by 1 base, with 12 bases between them. CDR1 and CDR2 (germline): SGHNT, YENEEA. This CDR3 reads CASSDNAQSYEQYF. The CDR3 DNA reads as TGTGCCAGCAGCGATAACGCCCAGTCCTACGAGCAGTACTTC.

This clone has more than one count but fewer than ten. V and J are TRBV9 and TRBJ1-3; possibly TRBD1 for D (5 bases). Germline V gene data show CDR1 as SGDLS and CDR2 as YYNGEE. This CDR3 spans 16 amino acids. Trimming cost V 0 bases and J 0 bases, with 10 bases left between them. The CDR3 nucleotides are TGTGCCAGCAGCGTAGGAGAAAGGGGCTCTGGAAACACCATATATTTT. Protein product: CASSVGERGSGNTIYF.

The rearrangement uses TRBV27 and TRBJ1-5; tentative D call: TRBD1 (5 bases). The germline gives CDR1 MNHEY, CDR2 SMNVEV (reference sequence). Between the trimmed V and J ends, which lost 2 bases and 5 bases, there was a span of 7 bases. This CDR3 comprises 13 residues. The CDR3, as DNA: TGTGCCAGCAGTTTAGGGGGTGATCAGCCCCAGCATTTT. It translates to CASSLGGDQPQHF.

This chain joins TRBV21-1 and TRBJ2-7; the D call of TRBD2 is as the table states it, not checked on the DNA. TRBV21-1 is described as a pseudogene. The CDR3 is made up of 19 amino acids. Written as DNA, the CDR3 is TGTGCCAGCAGCAAGATCTCCCCCTTTGAGGCGGGGGGACGGGGGGAGCAGTACTTC. This translates into CASSKISPFEAGGRGEQYF.

This clone was seen a single time. This chain links TRBV7-9 with TRBJ2-7; D is unresolved. The germline V and J ends were trimmed by 1 base and 4 bases, with 8 bases remaining between them. The CDR3 has 13 amino acids. Germline V gene lookup returns CDR1 SEHNR and CDR2 FQNEAQ (reference sequence). In DNA, the CDR3 is TGTGCCAGCAGCTTAGGCGGAGAATACGAGCAGTACTTC. Translated: CASSLGGEYEQYF.

The V call is TRBV7-2, the J call TRBJ2-1; D call uncertain. Germline V gene sequence: CDR1 SGHTA, CDR2 FQGNSA. The V end was cut by 4 bases, the J end by 7 bases, with 11 bases between. The CDR3 extends over 13 amino acids. The CDR3 loop is CASSSPPYNEQFF. The DNA of the CDR3 is TGTGCCAGCAGCTCGCCCCCATATAATGAGCAGTTCTTC. Together with reference TRBV7-2 and TRBJ2-1, the CDR3 gives the full variable domain: GAGVSQSPSNKVTEKGKDVELRCDPISGHTALYWYRQSLGQGLEFLIYFQGNSAPDKSGLPSDRFSAERTGGSVSTLTIQRTQQEDSAVYLCASSSPPYNEQFFGPGTRLTVL.

The CDR3 spells CASRDRGGQPQHF. The CDR3 DNA reads as TGTGCCAGCAGGGACAGGGGGGGTCAGCCCCAGCATTTT. This chain connects TRBV28 to TRBJ1-5, with TRBD1 matching over 10 bases. With 6 bases clipped from V and 6 bases from J, the junction kept 2 bases outside the gene matches. Germline V gene lookup returns CDR1 MDHEN and CDR2 SYDVKM. The CDR3 loop spans 13 amino acids. Combining the CDR3 with reference TRBV28 and TRBJ1-5 gives the whole variable domain DVKVTQSSRYLVKRTGEKVFLECVQDMDHENMFWYRQDPGLGLRLIYFSYDVKMKEKGDIPEGYSVSREKKERFSLILESASTNQTSMYLCASRDRGGQPQHFGDGTRLSIL.

This clone has a single count. V is TRBV4-1 and J is TRBJ1-2; TRBD1 is a possible D gene (5 bases). The CDR3 consists of 16 residues. Trimming removed 0 bases from V and 5 bases from J, with 16 bases in between. Per germline, CDR1 MGHRA and CDR2 YSYEKL. The CDR3 is CASSQEQQVPTYGYTF. The CDR3 bases are TGCGCCAGCAGCCAAGAGCAACAGGTGCCGACTTATGGCTACACCTTC.

This clone showed up just once. The rearrangement uses TRBV5-4 and TRBJ2-6; unclear D gene. The germline V gene has CDR1 SGHNT and CDR2 YYREEE (reference sequence). Trimming removed 3 bases from V and 0 bases from J, with 22 bases in between. The CDR3 has 20 residues. CDR3 nucleotides: TGTGCCAGCAGCTCTTTCCTGACCCACATTGAACCCTCTGGGGCCAACGTCCTGACTTTC. This sequence encodes CASSSFLTHIEPSGANVLTF.

V is TRBV12-5 and J is TRBJ2-3, with 13 bases lining up with TRBD2. The CDR3 is made up of 18 amino acids. After removal of 3 bases from V and 1 base from J, the junction contained 7 bases not matched to a gene. Germline V gene data show CDR1 as LGHNT and CDR2 as FRNRAP. CDR3 DNA sequence: TGTGCTAGTGGTTTCAATCACGGGACTAGCGGGGGCACAGATACGCAGTATTTT. Its protein product is CASGFNHGTSGGTDTQYF.

V usage is TRBV6-1 and J usage is TRBJ2-5; D is unresolved. The CDR3 runs 11 residues. Germline V gene lookup returns CDR1 MNHNS and CDR2 SASEGT. Trimming took off 6 bases at V and 7 bases at J, with 9 bases between the two ends. The CDR3 region is CASSLHGTQYF. The CDR3 DNA sequence: TGTGCCAGCAGCCTCCATGGGACCCAGTACTTC.

Of note for this clone: Germline and junction disagree at one end, which may indicate a read error. This rearrangement joins TRBV6-5 to TRBJ2-7; 12 bases align to TRBD1. The CDR3 has 13 residues. CDR1 and CDR2 from the germline V gene are MNHEY and SVGAGI. The CDR3 sequence: CASSRGQGAPRSF. The CDR3 coding sequence is TGTGCCAGCAGCCGGGGACAGGGGGCCCCGAGGAGCTTC.

The V call is TRBV27, the J call TRBJ2-1, with a possible D match to TRBD2 (6 bases). This CDR3 is built from 14 residues. V was trimmed by 2 bases and J by 5 bases, leaving 10 bases between them. Germline CDR1 and CDR2: MNHEY and SMNVEV (reference sequence). The CDR3 region is CASSLAGFHNEQFF. CDR3 bases: TGTGCCAGCAGTTTAGCGGGGTTCCACAATGAGCAGTTCTTC.

The chain links TRBV6-1 to TRBJ2-2, with unresolved D. Trimming shortened V by 0 bases and J by 1 base, and 0 bases separated the two germline ends. CDR1 MNHNS and CDR2 SASEGT come from the germline V gene. The CDR3 sequence is 13 residues long. The DNA of the CDR3 is TGTGCCAGCAGTGAAGCGAACACCGGGGAGCTGTTTTTT. The encoded protein is CASSEANTGELFF.

This sequence joins TRBV10-3 and TRBJ1-2, with 10 nucleotides matching TRBD1. V gave up 6 bases and J gave up 4 bases; unmatched junction bases: 5. The CDR3 totals 14 residues. Germline CDR1 ENHRY, CDR2 SYGVKD. The CDR3 DNA reads TGTGCCATCAGGCTGGACAGGGGGGGCTATGGCTACACCTTC. Its translation: CAIRLDRGGYGYTF.

This sequence joins TRBV6-5 and TRBJ2-1; TRBD2 is a possible D gene (6 bases). The CDR3 is 13 residues long. Per germline, CDR1 MNHEY and CDR2 SVGAGI. Trimming left V 6 bases short and J 9 bases short, with 15 bases between. The chain's CDR3 is CASRHPEGGEQFF. CDR3 bases: TGTGCCAGCAGGCACCCGGAGGGAGGTGAGCAGTTCTTC.

The genes are TRBV19 and TRBJ1-5, with unresolved D. Germline V gene sequence: CDR1 LNHDA, CDR2 SQIVND (reference sequence). The V end lost 6 bases, the J end lost 3 bases, and 15 bases lay between the germline ends. This CDR3 contains 15 residues. Here the CDR3 reads CASSVWEGLNQPQHF. The CDR3 nucleotides read TGTGCCAGTAGCGTTTGGGAGGGCCTCAATCAGCCCCAGCATTTT.

This chain joins TRBV5-1 and TRBJ1-5; a possible D gene is TRBD1 (5 bases). Trimming removed 0 bases at V and 5 bases at J, with 6 bases between. Germline lookup yields CDR1 SGHRS and CDR2 YFSETQ. This CDR3 spans 13 amino acids. CDR3 DNA: TGCGCCAGCAGCTTGGGAGGGGATCAGCCCCAGCATTTT. It translates to CASSLGGDQPQHF.

The genes are TRBV19 and TRBJ2-1; unclear D gene. The CDR3 contains 16 residues. Trimming left V 5 bases short and J 2 bases short, with 16 bases between. Germline V gives CDR1 LNHDA, CDR2 SQIVND (reference sequence). Here the CDR3 DNA reads TGTGCCAGTAGTCAGCAGAAGATCGCCCCCTACAATGAGCAGTTCTTC. Protein sequence: CASSQQKIAPYNEQFF.

This clone was found once. This chain uses TRBV29-1 with TRBJ2-6; 9 bases are shared with TRBD2. CDR1 and CDR2 from the germline V gene are SQVTM and ANQGSEA. The CDR3 runs 17 residues. V lost 1 base to trimming and J lost 1 base; unmatched junction nucleotides: 5. The CDR3 nucleotides read TGCAGCGTTGAAGGTTTAGCGGGGGCATCTGGGGCCAACGTCCTGACTTTC. The encoded protein is CSVEGLAGASGANVLTF.